This T cell receptor beta chain appears in the sequencing data of a study of cytomegalovirus exposure and HLA in healthy donors. The PCR employed 60 Vbeta primers together with 13 Jbeta primers. Using immunoSEQ multiplex PCR, the repertoire was profiled, and TCRdb retains in-frame clones only, with some absent. The sample lists some 130,000 clones, roughly 82% occurring once. This CDR3 has 13 amino acids. V trimming: 5 bases; J trimming: 9 bases; junction bases outside the gene matches: 6. Germline assignment: CDR1 LGHNA and CDR2 YNFKEQ. The receptor comes from a male donor in good health and CMV-seropositive. The chain couples TRBV4-2 to TRBJ2-1; 8 positions agree with TRBD2. Sequencing used PBMCs. The CDR3 bases are TGTGCCAGCAGCGAAAGTCGGGGGGGTGAGCAGTTCTTC. This translates into CASSESRGGEQFF.